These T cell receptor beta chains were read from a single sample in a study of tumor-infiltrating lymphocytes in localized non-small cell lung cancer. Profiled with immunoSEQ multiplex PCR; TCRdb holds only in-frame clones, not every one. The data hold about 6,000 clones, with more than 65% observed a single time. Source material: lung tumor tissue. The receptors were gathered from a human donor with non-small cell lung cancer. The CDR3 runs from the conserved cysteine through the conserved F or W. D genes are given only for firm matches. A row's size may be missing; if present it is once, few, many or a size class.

cdr3_nt: TGTGCCAGCAGCCACGGACAGGGGAATGAAAAACTGTTTTTT
cdr3_aa: CASSHGQGNEKLFF
clone_size: -
j_call: TRBJ1-4
cdr3_length: 14
v_call: TRBV16
d_call: TRBD1

cdr3_nt: TGTGCCAGCAGCTTATCAGAACTACGAGAGCAGTACTTC
cdr3_aa: CASSLSELREQYF
clone_size: -
j_call: TRBJ2-7
cdr3_length: 13
v_call: TRBV7-8
d_call: -

cdr3_nt: TGTGCCACCAGCAGAGATCTGGGACAGTTCAATCAGCCCCAGCATTTT
cdr3_aa: CATSRDLGQFNQPQHF
clone_size: -
j_call: TRBJ1-5
cdr3_length: 16
v_call: TRBV15
d_call: TRBD1

cdr3_nt: TGTGCCAGCAGTCGAACTGGTGGGTCGACCGGGGAGCTGTTTTTT
cdr3_aa: CASSRTGGSTGELFF
clone_size: -
j_call: TRBJ2-2
cdr3_length: 15
v_call: TRBV6-5
d_call: -

cdr3_nt: TGTGCCAGCACCCAACAGGGGGTCTACGAGCAGTACTTC
cdr3_aa: CASTQQGVYEQYF
clone_size: -
j_call: TRBJ2-7
cdr3_length: 13
v_call: TRBV11-3
d_call: TRBD1

cdr3_nt: TGTGCCAGCAGTTTCTGGCAGGGGGCAGGAGAGACCCAGTACTTC
cdr3_aa: CASSFWQGAGETQYF
clone_size: once
j_call: TRBJ2-5
cdr3_length: 15
v_call: TRBV28
d_call: TRBD1

cdr3_nt: TGTGCCAGCCGGCTCGGGGGGGGCCAACAGCCCCAGCATTTT
cdr3_aa: CASRLGGGQQPQHF
clone_size: -
j_call: TRBJ1-5
cdr3_length: 14
v_call: TRBV5-6
d_call: -

cdr3_nt: TGTGCCAGCAGCCGCCGCGAGACAGGGGGTAATGAAAAACTGTTTTTT
cdr3_aa: CASSRRETGGNEKLFF
clone_size: few
j_call: TRBJ1-4
cdr3_length: 16
v_call: TRBV5-5
d_call: TRBD1

cdr3_nt: TGCGCCAGCAGCTCCCTAGCGGGCTCCACAGATACGCAGTATTTT
cdr3_aa: CASSSLAGSTDTQYF
clone_size: -
j_call: TRBJ2-3
cdr3_length: 15
v_call: TRBV5-1
d_call: TRBD2

cdr3_nt: TGTGCCAGCAGCATGGGACACCAAGAGACCCAGTACTTC
cdr3_aa: CASSMGHQETQYF
clone_size: -
j_call: TRBJ2-5
cdr3_length: 13
v_call: TRBV11-2
d_call: -